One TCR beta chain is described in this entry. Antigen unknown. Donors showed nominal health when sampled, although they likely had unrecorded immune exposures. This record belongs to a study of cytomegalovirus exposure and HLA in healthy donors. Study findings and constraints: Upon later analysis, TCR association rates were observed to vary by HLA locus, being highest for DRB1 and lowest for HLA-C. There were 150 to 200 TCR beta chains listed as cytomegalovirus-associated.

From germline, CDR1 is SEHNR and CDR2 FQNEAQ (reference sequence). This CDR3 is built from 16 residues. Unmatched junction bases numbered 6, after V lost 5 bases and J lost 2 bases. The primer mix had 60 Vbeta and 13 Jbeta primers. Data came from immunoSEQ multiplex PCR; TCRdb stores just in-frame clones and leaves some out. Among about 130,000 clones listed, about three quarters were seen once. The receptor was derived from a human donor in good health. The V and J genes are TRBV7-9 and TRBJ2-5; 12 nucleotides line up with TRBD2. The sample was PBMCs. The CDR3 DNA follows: TGTGCCAGCAGCCATAGGACTAGCGGGGTGCAAGAGACCCAGTACTTC. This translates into CASSHRTSGVQETQYF. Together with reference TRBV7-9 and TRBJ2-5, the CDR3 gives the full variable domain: DTGVSQNPRHKITKRGQNVTFRCDPISEHNRLYWYRQTLGQGPEFLTYFQNEAQLEKSRLLSDRFSAERPKGSFSTLEIQRTEQGDSAMYLCASSHRTSGVQETQYFGPGTRLLVL.